Sequencing of this T cell receptor (beta chain) was carried out in a study of vaccination and CD4 T cells after COVID-19. On this clonotype itself: The target antigen is unknown.

There are 15 residues in the CDR3. The ends were cut back, 7 bases at V and 4 bases at J, with 21 bases in the middle. Germline lookup yields CDR1 SGHRS and CDR2 YFSETQ. Oncomine TCR Beta short-read sequencing was applied to DNA from cultured CD4+ T cells. TCRdb re-analysed the PCR reads in MiXCR, keeping a single row per CDR3 protein. The sample lists more than 9,000 distinct CDR3 sequences, about 50% occurring once. The treatment: approximately 11-day PBMC culture with coronavirus spike peptide pools or control peptides (ViraFEST assay). Sequenced input: CD4+ T cells from blood, cultured in vitro. The chain combines TRBV5-1 with TRBJ2-7; D may be TRBD1 (7 bases). This clonotype originated in a human donor who had recovered from COVID-19. The CDR3 reads CASGIASGGLYEQYF. The CDR3 nucleotides read TGCGCCAGCGGCATCGCATCAGGGGGGTTATACGAGCAGTACTTC. The whole variable domain, filled in from reference TRBV5-1 and TRBJ2-7, reads KAGVTQTPRYLIKTRGQQVTLSCSPISGHRSVSWYQQTPGQGLQFLFEYFSETQRNKGNFPGRFSGRQFSNSRSEMNVSTLELGDSALYLCASGIASGGLYEQYFGPGTRLTVT.